Presented here are 15 T cell receptor beta chains from one specimen sequenced in a study of cytomegalovirus exposure and HLA in healthy donors. 13 Jbeta primers and 60 Vbeta primers were used for the PCR. Generated by immunoSEQ multiplex PCR, the TCRdb table keeps only in-frame clones and is missing some. The sample records approximately 170,000 clones, just under 80% being singletons. Sequenced: PBMCs. These receptors came from a man aged 18-30 years in good health and CMV-seropositive.

The chain carries TRBV4-1 and TRBJ2-5, with D perhaps TRBD1 (5 bases). CDR1 is MGHRA and CDR2 is YSYEKL in the germline V gene. V was clipped by 4 bases and J by 7 bases, with 19 bases between them. CDR3 size: 15 residues. The CDR3 sequence is CASSPRYQGILTQYF. Written as DNA, the CDR3 is TGCGCCAGCAGCCCCCGATATCAGGGTATACTGACCCAGTACTTC.

The V and J genes are TRBV5-1 and TRBJ1-1; D perhaps matches TRBD1 (5 bases). This CDR3 has 11 amino acids. Trimming removed 8 bases at V and 5 bases at J, with 10 bases between. Looked up from germline, CDR1 is SGHRS and CDR2 is YFSETQ. The CDR3 DNA follows: TGCGCCAGTACAGGCGGAACTGAAGCTTTCTTT. Amino acid sequence: CASTGGTEAFF.

This chain connects TRBV6-1 to TRBJ1-2, with D tentatively TRBD1 (6 bases). The CDR3 consists of 14 residues. The ends were cut back, 4 bases at V and 4 bases at J, with 13 bases in the middle. Per the germline V gene, CDR1 is MNHNS and CDR2 is SASEGT. CDR3 sequence reads: CASSATGTLYGYTF. The CDR3 DNA follows: TGTGCCAGCAGTGCAACCGGGACACTCTATGGCTACACCTTC.

The chain has TRBV29-1 and TRBJ2-3; 10 bases line up with TRBD2. The CDR3 consists of 15 residues. CDR1 and CDR2 from the germline V gene are SQVTM and ANQGSEA. J gave up 1 base and V 5 bases, and 6 bases lay outside the gene matches. The CDR3, as DNA: TGCAGCGTTTCTACCGGGACTAGCGGCACAGATACGCAGTATTTT. This encodes CSVSTGTSGTDTQYF.

The chain links TRBV6-1 to TRBJ1-6, with D possibly TRBD1 on 5 matching bases. Trimming cost V 2 bases and J 8 bases, with 13 bases left between them. Germline V lookup: CDR1 MNHNS, CDR2 SASEGT. The CDR3 has 15 amino acids. The CDR3 region is CASSERGSDYSPLHF. The CDR3 DNA reads as TGTGCCAGCAGTGAAAGGGGCAGCGATTATTCACCCCTCCACTTT.

The V and J genes are TRBV7-8 and TRBJ2-2; TRBD1 is a possible D gene (6 bases). This CDR3 region has 14 residues. Looked up from germline, CDR1 is SGHVS and CDR2 is FQNEAQ. Trimming stripped 0 bases from V and 6 bases from J, with 8 bases between. The CDR3 DNA follows: TGTGCCAGCAGCTTAGCGGGGGCTGCCGGGGAGCTGTTTTTT. It is translated as CASSLAGAAGELFF.

This chain joins TRBV4-2 and TRBJ1-2; 7 bases are shared with TRBD1. This CDR3 comprises 15 residues. V was pared by 3 bases and J by 4 bases, with 8 bases of the junction left unmatched. Germline V gene sequence: CDR1 LGHNA, CDR2 YNFKEQ. The CDR3, as DNA: TGTGCCAGCAGCCAGAGGGACAGTCCCTCCTATGGCTACACCTTC. Translation: CASSQRDSPSYGYTF.

The CDR3 DNA is TGCAGCGCACGTGTTCAGGGGGCGGGCACTGAAGCTTTCTTT. Amino acid sequence: CSARVQGAGTEAFF. This chain joins TRBV29-1 and TRBJ1-1; TRBD1 matches at 8 bases. The CDR3 spans 14 residues. Losses at the gene ends were 7 bases for V and 4 bases for J; bases not matched to a gene: 11. The germline CDR1 and CDR2 sequences are SQVTM and ANQGSEA.

This chain connects TRBV6-1 to TRBJ1-2, with D perhaps TRBD1 (6 bases). CDR3 length: 14 residues. V lost 4 bases, J lost 0 bases, and 9 bases lay in between. Germline-derived CDR1 and CDR2 are MNHNS and SASEGT. The CDR3 reads CASSGTATNYGYTF. The CDR3 DNA reads TGTGCCAGCAGTGGGACAGCTACTAACTATGGCTACACCTTC.

The rearrangement joins TRBV11-2 to TRBJ2-7; 8 bases map to TRBD2. Germline CDR1 is SGHAT and CDR2 is FQNNGV. J gave up 3 bases and V 10 bases, and 14 bases lay outside the gene matches. The CDR3 is 15 amino acids. The CDR3 protein is CATTRGVGSNYEQYF. Written as DNA, the CDR3 is TGTGCCACCACGCGGGGGGTTGGGTCGAACTACGAGCAGTACTTC.

The chain links TRBV10-2 to TRBJ2-1; 8 bases fit TRBD2. The CDR3 contains 17 residues. J lost 3 bases, V lost 0 bases, and 7 bases had no gene match. Germline CDR1 and CDR2: WSHSY and SAAADI. As DNA, the CDR3 is TGCGCCAGCAGTGAGTCGGTAGGACTAGCAGGCTACAATGAGCAGTTCTTC. Translation gives CASSESVGLAGYNEQFF.

In the case of this clone: This specimen includes other DNA sequences encoding the same CDR3. The V gene is TRBV19, the J gene TRBJ1-1; a weak D match, TRBD1 (6 bases). V was pared by 6 bases and J by 1 base, with 6 bases between. The CDR3 is 12 amino acids. CDR1 is LNHDA and CDR2 is SQIVND in the germline V gene (reference sequence). Written as DNA, the CDR3 is TGTGCCAGTAGGACAGGGAACACTGAAGCTTTCTTT. Its translation: CASRTGNTEAFF.

The V gene is TRBV29-1, the J gene TRBJ1-1; D not certain. This CDR3 region has 13 residues. CDR1 is SQVTM, CDR2 ANQGSEA, per germline. The V end was cut by 6 bases, the J end by 6 bases, with 17 bases between. The CDR3 nucleotides read TGCAGCGTCGAGGTCGGGGTTGGGGCTGAAGCTTTCTTT. Protein: CSVEVGVGAEAFF.

The rearrangement uses TRBV11-2 and TRBJ2-7; D is possibly TRBD1 (6 bases). The ends were cut back, 5 bases at V and 2 bases at J, with 16 bases in the middle. Looked up from germline, CDR1 is SGHAT and CDR2 is FQNNGV. The CDR3 totals 15 residues. The CDR3 DNA reads TGTGCCAGCAGCCTCCTCGGGTCAGGGGCCTACGAGCAGTACTTC. Amino acid sequence: CASSLLGSGAYEQYF.

The CDR3: CASGLVLEGNTEAFF. CDR3 nucleotides: TGTGCTAGTGGTTTGGTACTGGAGGGAAACACTGAAGCTTTCTTT. The chain recombines TRBV12-5 with TRBJ1-1, with D uncertain. This CDR3 region has 15 residues. Germline V CDR1 and CDR2: LGHNT, FRNRAP. The ends were cut back, 0 bases at V and 2 bases at J, with 10 bases in the middle.